What follows are 12 T cell receptor beta chains derived from one specimen sequenced in a study of early T cells in non-severe SARS-CoV-2 infection. MiXCR was run by TCRdb on the 5' RACE reads, yielding one entry per CDR3 protein. Here the sample spans 90,000 to 120,000 distinct CDR3 sequences, 11% being singletons. Sequencing was done on a sample of whole blood. These receptors all come from an adult who was a healthcare worker with PCR-confirmed SARS-CoV-2 infection or an uninfected control (not recorded which).

This clonotype has at least ten counts. Compared with germline, one end of the junction differs, possibly owing to a read error. V gene TRBV5-1 combines with J gene TRBJ2-3; D unclear. This CDR3 is built from 11 residues. Looked up from germline, CDR1 is SGHRS and CDR2 is YFSETQ. The CDR3 nucleotides are TGTGCCAGCAGCTTTGCAGATACGCAGTATTTT. This encodes CASSFADTQYF.

This clonotype appeared a few times. The chain joins TRBV30 to TRBJ1-1; D is possibly TRBD1 (6 bases). Germline CDR1 is GTSNPN and CDR2 is SVGIG (reference sequence). The CDR3 consists of 17 residues. With 3 bases removed from V and 3 bases from J, the gap between germline ends came to 23 bases. The CDR3 is CAWSILRTARWYTEAFF. CDR3 DNA: TGTGCCTGGAGCATACTCCGGACAGCTCGTTGGTACACTGAAGCTTTCTTT.

This clonotype was detected only a few times. The V call is TRBV4-3, the J call TRBJ1-2; D gene unclear. Germline V gene data show CDR1 as LGHNA and CDR2 as YSLEER. The CDR3 sequence is 17 residues long. Trimming stripped 1 base from V and 1 base from J, with 16 bases between. Here the CDR3 reads CASSQGDMSRFNYGYTF. The DNA for the CDR3 is TGCGCCAGCAGCCAAGGAGATATGAGCAGATTTAACTATGGCTACACCTTC.

This clonotype was seen many times. The chain employs TRBV7-8 and TRBJ2-1; D perhaps matches TRBD2 (5 bases). CDR3 size: 13 residues. Germline CDR1 and CDR2: SGHVS and FQNEAQ. Trimming removed 5 bases at V and 9 bases at J, with 14 bases between. CDR3 sequence reads: CASSPEGEGEQFF. For the CDR3, the DNA is TGTGCCAGCAGCCCAGAGGGCGAGGGTGAGCAGTTCTTC.

The chain couples TRBV20-1 to TRBJ1-5; TRBD1 might be the D (6 bases). The V end was cut by 5 bases, the J end by 1 base, with 12 bases between. The CDR3 has 14 amino acids. Germline lookup yields CDR1 DFQATT and CDR2 SNEGSKA (reference sequence). CDR3 amino acids: CSAPIRGSNQPQHF. The CDR3 region has the DNA TGCAGTGCTCCAATCAGGGGCAGCAATCAGCCCCAGCATTTT.

The chain joins TRBV5-1 to TRBJ2-7; 8 nucleotides align to TRBD1. J gave up 1 base and V 4 bases, and 10 bases lay outside the gene matches. The CDR3 contains 16 residues. CDR1 SGHRS and CDR2 YFSETQ come from the germline V gene. CDR3 in amino acids: CASSGSPGQASYEQYF. In DNA, the CDR3 is TGCGCCAGCAGCGGGTCCCCGGGACAGGCGTCCTACGAGCAGTACTTC. The full variable domain, completed using reference TRBV5-1 and TRBJ2-7, is KAGVTQTPRYLIKTRGQQVTLSCSPISGHRSVSWYQQTPGQGLQFLFEYFSETQRNKGNFPGRFSGRQFSNSRSEMNVSTLELGDSALYLCASSGSPGQASYEQYFGPGTRLTVT.

The V and J genes are TRBV12-3 or TRBV12-4 and TRBJ1-1; the D is unclear. CDR3 length equals 11 residues. V gave up 6 bases and J gave up 8 bases, with 10 bases separating them. CDR3: CASSPGQEAFF. The DNA for the CDR3 is TGTGCCAGCAGCCCCGGTCAGGAAGCTTTCTTT.

The rearrangement joins TRBV13 to TRBJ2-5; 9 positions agree with TRBD2. The CDR3 is made up of 15 amino acids. Per the germline V gene, CDR1 is PRHDT and CDR2 is FYEKMQ (reference sequence). Germline trimming cut 5 bases from V and 3 bases from J; bases unmatched to any gene: 7. The CDR3 here is CASSPSGRPKETQYF. The CDR3 DNA reads as TGTGCCAGCAGCCCAAGCGGGAGGCCGAAAGAGACCCAGTACTTC. Looking up the rest from reference TRBV13 and TRBJ2-5 gives the full variable domain: AAGVIQSPRHLIKEKRETATLKCYPIPRHDTVYWYQQGPGQDPQFLISFYEKMQSDKGSIPDRFSAQQFSDYHSELNMSSLELGDSALYFCASSPSGRPKETQYFGPGTRLLVL.

This clonotype was recorded many times. V and J are TRBV6-2 or TRBV6-3 and TRBJ2-7; D gene uncertain. Trimming took off 0 bases at V and 3 bases at J, with 6 bases between the two ends. The CDR3 consists of 13 residues. Looked up from germline, CDR1 is MNHEY and CDR2 is SVGEGT. In DNA form, the CDR3 reads TGTGCCAGCAGTTACTCGTACAGCTACGAGCAGTACTTC. Residues: CASSYSYSYEQYF.

This clonotype was picked up many times. This chain links TRBV2 with TRBJ2-3; TRBD2 matches 8 bases. Germline CDR1 SNHLY, CDR2 FYNNEI. The CDR3 is 16 amino acids. V shed 4 bases, J shed 2 bases, and the junction held 8 bases outside the gene matches. CDR3 region: CASSVVTSGPTDTQYF. The CDR3 coding sequence is TGTGCCAGCAGTGTGGTAACTAGCGGCCCCACAGATACGCAGTATTTT.

The table lists this clonotype with a few counts. The chain uses TRBV7-9 and TRBJ2-5; D is unresolved. Germline CDR1 and CDR2: SEHNR and FQNEAQ (reference sequence). Trimming shortened V by 6 bases and J by 2 bases, and 7 bases separated the two germline ends. CDR3 length: 12 residues. DNA of the CDR3: TGTGCCAGCAGGGCGCGGCAAGAGACCCAGTACTTC. This translates into CASRARQETQYF. Drawing the rest from reference TRBV7-9 and TRBJ2-5, the complete variable domain is DTGVSQNPRHKITKRGQNVTFRCDPISEHNRLYWYRQTLGQGPEFLTYFQNEAQLEKSRLLSDRFSAERPKGSFSTLEIQRTEQGDSAMYLCASRARQETQYFGPGTRLLVL.

The chain uses TRBV10-3 and TRBJ2-3; D might be TRBD2 (6 bases). CDR3 size: 13 residues. Germline values: CDR1 ENHRY, CDR2 SYGVKD. The ends were cut back, 4 bases at V and 6 bases at J, with 11 bases in the middle. CDR3 amino acids: CAISGGAGDTQYF. The DNA for the CDR3 is TGTGCCATCAGTGGCGGGGCGGGTGATACGCAGTATTTT.